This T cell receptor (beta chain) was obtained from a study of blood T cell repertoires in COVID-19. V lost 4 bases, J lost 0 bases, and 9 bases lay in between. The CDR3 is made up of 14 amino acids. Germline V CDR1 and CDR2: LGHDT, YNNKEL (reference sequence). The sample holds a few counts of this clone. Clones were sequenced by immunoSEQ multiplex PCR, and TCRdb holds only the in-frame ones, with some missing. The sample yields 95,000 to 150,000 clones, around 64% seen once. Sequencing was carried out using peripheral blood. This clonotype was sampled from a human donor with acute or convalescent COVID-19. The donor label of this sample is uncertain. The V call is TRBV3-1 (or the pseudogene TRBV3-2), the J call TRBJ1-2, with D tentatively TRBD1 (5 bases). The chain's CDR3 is CASSLRQTNYGYTF. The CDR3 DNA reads TGTGCCAGCAGCCTTAGACAGACTAACTATGGCTACACCTTC.